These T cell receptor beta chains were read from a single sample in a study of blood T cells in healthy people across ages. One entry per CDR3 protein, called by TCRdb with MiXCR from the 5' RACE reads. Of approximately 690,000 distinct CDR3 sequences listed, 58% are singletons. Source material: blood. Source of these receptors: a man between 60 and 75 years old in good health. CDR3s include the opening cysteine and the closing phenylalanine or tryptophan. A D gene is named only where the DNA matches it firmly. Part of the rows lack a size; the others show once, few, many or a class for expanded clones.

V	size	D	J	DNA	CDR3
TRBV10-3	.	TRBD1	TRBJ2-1	TGTGCCATCCGCCCCCGGCAAGGGGACAGATCCTACAATGAGCAGTTCTTC	CAIRPRQGDRSYNEQFF
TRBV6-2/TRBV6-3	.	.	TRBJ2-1	TGTGCCAGCAGTTACCCCGGGGGCGAGCAGTTCTTC	CASSYPGGEQFF
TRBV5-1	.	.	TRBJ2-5	TGCGCCAGCAGCTTGGTGGGGACCCCTCAAGAGACCCAGTACTTC	CASSLVGTPQETQYF
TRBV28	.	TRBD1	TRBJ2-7	TGTGCCAGCAGTTCGGGACAGTCCACCTACGAGCAGTACTTC	CASSSGQSTYEQYF
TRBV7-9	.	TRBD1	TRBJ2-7	TGTGCCAGCAGCTCTCCCTGGGACAGACGCTGGGGCGAGCAGTACTTC	CASSSPWDRRWGEQYF
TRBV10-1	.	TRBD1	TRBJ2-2	TGCGCCAGCAGTGAATCGACAGGGGGTGCAGGGGACACCGGGGAGCTGTTTTTT	CASSESTGGAGDTGELFF
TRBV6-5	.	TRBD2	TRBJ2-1	TGTGCCAGCAGTTACTCCGGCGGGGGGTCTCTCAATGAGCAGTTCTTC	CASSYSGGGSLNEQFF
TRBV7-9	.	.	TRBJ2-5	TGTGCCAGCAGCGTAACGGGACACCGAGAGACCCAGTACTTC	CASSVTGHRETQYF
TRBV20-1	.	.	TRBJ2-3	TGCAGTGCTAGTAGGCTGATCACAGATACGCAGTATTTT	CSASRLITDTQYF
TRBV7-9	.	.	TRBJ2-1	TGCGCCAGCAGCTCCGGGACGTACAATGAGCAGTTCTTC	CASSSGTYNEQFF
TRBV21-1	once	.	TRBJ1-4	TGTGCCAGCAGCAAGGCGGACACTCCTAATGAAAAACTGTTTTTT	CASSKADTPNEKLFF
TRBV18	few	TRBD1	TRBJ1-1	TGTGCCAGCTCTCCACAGGGGGCTGGAACTGAAGCTTTCTTT	CASSPQGAGTEAFF
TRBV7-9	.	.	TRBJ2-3	TGTCCCAGCAGTTTAAGTGAGGATACGCAGTATTTT	CPSSLSEDTQYF
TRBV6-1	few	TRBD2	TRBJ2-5	TGTGCCAGCGGGACTAGCGGGGGCCAAGAGACCCAGTACTTC	CASGTSGGQETQYF
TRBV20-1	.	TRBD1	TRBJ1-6	TGCAGTGCTAGTGGGGACAGGGAAAATTCACCCCTCCACTTT	CSASGDRENSPLHF
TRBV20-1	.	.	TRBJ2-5	TGCAGTGCTAGGTCGGTCGGTCGAGAGACCCAGTACTTC	CSARSVGRETQYF
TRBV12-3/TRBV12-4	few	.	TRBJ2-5	TGTGCCAGCAGTTTCCGAGGCAGCGAAGAGACCCAGTACTTC	CASSFRGSEETQYF
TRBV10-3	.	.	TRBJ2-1	TGTGCCATCAGGGAATGGGCAGCCAGGCGGTTCTTC	CAIREWAARRFF
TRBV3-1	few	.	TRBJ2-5	TGTGCCAGCAGTCGTTCTATCAGGGGATTGGAGACCCAGTACTTC	CASSRSIRGLETQYF
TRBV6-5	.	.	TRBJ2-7	TGTGCCAGCAAAGGCAGGTCCTACGAGCAGTACTTC	CASKGRSYEQYF
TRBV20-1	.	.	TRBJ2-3	TGCAGTGCTAGGGGCAGGGAAGTAACAGATACGCAGTATTTT	CSARGREVTDTQYF
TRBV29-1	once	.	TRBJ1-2	TGCAGCGCTGAAGGGGGGGCTTGGGGCTACACCTTC	CSAEGGAWGYTF
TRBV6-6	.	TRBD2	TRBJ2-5	TGTGCCAGCAGTTTCGGATTAGCGGGGGGAATCGGGGAGACCCAGTACTTC	CASSFGLAGGIGETQYF
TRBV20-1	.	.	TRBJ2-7	TGCAGTGCTAGGGGTCTGTCCTCCTACGAGCAGTACTTC	CSARGLSSYEQYF
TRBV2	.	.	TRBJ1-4	TGTGCCACTTCGCTTGAACAGAGAAAGAATGAAAAACTGTTTTTT	CATSLEQRKNEKLFF
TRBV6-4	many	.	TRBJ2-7	TGTGCCAGCACTACTCCCTACCCTGAAGGCGAGCAGTACTTC	CASTTPYPEGEQYF
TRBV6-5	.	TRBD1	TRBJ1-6	TGTGCCAGCAGTTGGACAGGGGGCGCGAATTCACCCCTCCACTTT	CASSWTGGANSPLHF
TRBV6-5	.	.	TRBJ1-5	TGTGCCAGCAGGCAGGGATTAGGACAGCCCCAGCATTTT	CASRQGLGQPQHF
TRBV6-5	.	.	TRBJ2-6	TGTGCCAGCAGTTACTCGAGGAGGGGATCTGGGGCCAACGTCCTGACTTTC	CASSYSRRGSGANVLTF
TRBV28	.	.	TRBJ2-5	TGTGCCAGCAGTCCTAGGGCCCGAAGGAAGGAGACCCAGTACTTC	CASSPRARRKETQYF
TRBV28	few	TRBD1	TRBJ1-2	TGTGCCAGCAGTTTAACAGGGGGTCCCTATGGCTACACCTTC	CASSLTGGPYGYTF
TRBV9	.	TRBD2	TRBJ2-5	TGTGCCAGCAGCGTAGGGACTAGCGGCTACAATGAGCAGTACTTC	CASSVGTSGYNEQYF
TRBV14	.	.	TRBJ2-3	TGTGCCAGCAGCCAAGGCACATCACGTTCAGATACGCAGTATTTT	CASSQGTSRSDTQYF
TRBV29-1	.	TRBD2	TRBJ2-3	TGCAGCGTTGTCTTGCGGGGGGGCTCAGATACGCAGTATTTT	CSVVLRGGSDTQYF
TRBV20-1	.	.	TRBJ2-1	TGCAGTGCTAGAGATTCGGGGACTCGGTACAATGAGCAGTTCTTC	CSARDSGTRYNEQFF
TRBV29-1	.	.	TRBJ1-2	TGCAGCGTGGACAACGATGGCTACACCTTC	CSVDNDGYTF
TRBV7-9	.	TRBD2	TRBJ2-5	TGTGCCAGCAGCTTCGGGCGGGGGGCCGGGGAGACCCAGTACTTC	CASSFGRGAGETQYF
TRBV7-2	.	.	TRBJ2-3	TGTGCCAGCAGCTTAGCGATATCGGTGAGCACAGATACGCAGTATTTT	CASSLAISVSTDTQYF
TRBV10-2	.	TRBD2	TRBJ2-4	TGCGCCAGCAGTGAGGAGGGGAGGGCTAGCGACACCAAAAACATTCAGTACTTC	CASSEEGRASDTKNIQYF
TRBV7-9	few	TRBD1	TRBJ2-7	TGTGCCAGCAGCTGGACAGGGATGACCGAGCAGTACTTC	CASSWTGMTEQYF
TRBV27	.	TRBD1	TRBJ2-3	TGTGCCAGCTACGGGACAGGGTGGTCAGATACGCAGTATTTT	CASYGTGWSDTQYF
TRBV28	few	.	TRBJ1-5	TGTGCCAGCAAGGATGACAGCGGGTATCAGCCCCAGCATTTT	CASKDDSGYQPQHF
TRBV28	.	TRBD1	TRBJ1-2	TGTGCCAGCAGCTCCGGGACAGCCCGTGGCTACACCTTC	CASSSGTARGYTF
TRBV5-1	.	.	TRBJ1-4	TGCGCCAGCAGCTCCAGCGGAGCAACTAATGAAAAACTGTTTTTT	CASSSSGATNEKLFF
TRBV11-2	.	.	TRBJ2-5	TGTGCCAGCAGCTTAGGTGGGACGACGGTCCCCTTAGAGACCCAGTACTTC	CASSLGGTTVPLETQYF
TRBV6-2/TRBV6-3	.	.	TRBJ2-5	TGTGCCAGCAGTTACCCTCCAGACAGGAGGGGAGAGACCCAGTACTTC	CASSYPPDRRGETQYF
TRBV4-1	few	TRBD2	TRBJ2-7	TGCGCCAGCAGCCAAGAATTCGGGGGGACTTCCTACGAGCAGTACTTC	CASSQEFGGTSYEQYF
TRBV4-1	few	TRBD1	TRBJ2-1	TGCGCCAGCAGCCCGCCCCCGGGACAGGGCTGGAATGAGCAGTTCTTC	CASSPPPGQGWNEQFF
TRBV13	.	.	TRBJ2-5	TGTGCCAGCACCGACACTAGGGAAGGCACCCAAGAGACCCAGTACTTC	CASTDTREGTQETQYF
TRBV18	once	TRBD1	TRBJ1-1	TGTGCCAGCGCGGGACAGGAAAACACTGAAGCTTTCTTT	CASAGQENTEAFF